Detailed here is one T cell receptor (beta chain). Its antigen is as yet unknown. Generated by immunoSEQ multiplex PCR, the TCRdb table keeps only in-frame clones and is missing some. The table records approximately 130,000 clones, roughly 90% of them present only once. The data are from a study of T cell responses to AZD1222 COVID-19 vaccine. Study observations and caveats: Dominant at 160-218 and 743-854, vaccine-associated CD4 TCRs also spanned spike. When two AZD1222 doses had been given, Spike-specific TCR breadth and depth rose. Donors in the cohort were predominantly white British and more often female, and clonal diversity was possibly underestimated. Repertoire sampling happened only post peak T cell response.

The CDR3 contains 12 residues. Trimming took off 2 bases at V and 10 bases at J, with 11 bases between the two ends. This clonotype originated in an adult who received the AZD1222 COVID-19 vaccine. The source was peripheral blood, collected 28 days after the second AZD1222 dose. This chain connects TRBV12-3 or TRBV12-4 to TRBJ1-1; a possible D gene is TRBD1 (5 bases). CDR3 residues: CASSLPPGGAFF. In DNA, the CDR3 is TGTGCCAGCAGTTTACCCCCCGGGGGAGCTTTCTTT.